Sequencing of this T cell receptor (beta chain) was carried out in a study of blood T cell repertoires in COVID-19. Background on the study: The origin of the acute and convalescent COVID-19 samples was the United States, Italy and Spain. PBMCs, B-cell-depleted T cells, or T cells provided the cDNA or gDNA that made up the material.

Germline assignment: CDR1 LNHDA and CDR2 SQIVND (reference sequence). Trimming cost V 3 bases and J 0 bases, with 18 bases left between them. The CDR3 has 18 residues. TCRdb's table, derived via immunoSEQ multiplex PCR, lists solely in-frame clones and lacks some. The table has about 140,000 clones, approximately 80% seen once. The gene calls are TRBV19 and TRBJ2-4; a possible D gene is TRBD2 (6 bases). Source material: peripheral blood. The clonotype was recovered from a woman aged 45-60 years with acute or convalescent COVID-19. The CDR3, as DNA: TGTGCCAGTAGTATCGGAAGACGAGGAGGGTTAGCCAAAAACATTCAGTACTTC. Translating it yields CASSIGRRGGLAKNIQYF.